A single sample is the source of the 18 T cell receptor beta chains below, sequenced in a study of blood T cell repertoires in COVID-19. The table came from immunoSEQ multiplex PCR; TCRdb's copy has only in-frame clones and leaves some out. The sample comprises 40,000 to 60,000 clones, over 85% of which are singletons, and 3.5% to 5% rests with the top ten. Sequencing used peripheral blood. Receptor source: a human donor in a cohort sampled during active COVID-19.

The J gene is TRBJ2-7, the V gene TRBV10-3; TRBD2 matches 7 bases. Trimming cost V 0 bases and J 7 bases; bases outside gene matches: 12. Germline assignment: CDR1 ENHRY and CDR2 SYGVKD. There are 16 residues in the CDR3. CDR3 residues: CAISESWVGGLREQYF. CDR3 in DNA: TGTGCCATCAGTGAGTCCTGGGTTGGGGGACTACGAGAGCAGTACTTC.

The chain combines TRBV5-6 with TRBJ2-7, with 8 bases matching TRBD2. The CDR3 loop spans 14 amino acids. The V gene end was trimmed by 2 bases and the J gene end by 7 bases; junction bases not matched to a gene: 8. CDR1 is SGHDT and CDR2 is YYEEEE in the germline V gene. The CDR3 region has the DNA TGTGCCAGCAGCTTTACTAGCGGAAGGGGTGAGCAGTACGTC. Its protein product is CASSFTSGRGEQYV.

V gene TRBV6-5 combines with J gene TRBJ2-3; TRBD2 agrees at 7 bases. V was pared by 0 bases and J by 3 bases, with 0 bases of the junction left unmatched. Germline loops: CDR1 MNHEY, CDR2 SVGAGI. This CDR3 has 14 amino acids. The CDR3 DNA is TGTGCCAGCAGTTACTCGGGAGGGACAGATACGCAGTATTTT. Protein: CASSYSGGTDTQYF.

The chain is built from TRBV12-3 or TRBV12-4 and TRBJ1-4, with TRBD1 as a possible D gene (5 bases). Trimming pared 3 bases from V and 8 bases from J, leaving 10 bases between. The CDR3 sequence is 13 residues long. CDR3 region: CASSLGGDEKLFF. The CDR3 DNA follows: TGTGCCAGCAGTTTGGGGGGGGACGAAAAACTGTTTTTT.

The gene calls are TRBV5-5 and TRBJ2-3, with D perhaps TRBD2 (5 bases). The CDR3 is made up of 15 amino acids. The germline gives CDR1 SGHKS, CDR2 YYEKEE (reference sequence). Trimming stripped 1 base from V and 5 bases from J, with 14 bases between. CDR3: CASSLSRLAGDTQYF. In DNA form, the CDR3 reads TGTGCCAGCAGCTTGTCGCGTCTAGCAGGAGATACGCAGTATTTT.

The chain couples TRBV21-1 to TRBJ2-3; the table's D gene call, TRBD2, was not cross checked with the DNA. TRBV21-1 is a pseudogene locus. This CDR3 is built from 14 residues. The CDR3 loop reads CASSKVERSDTQYF. The CDR3 nucleotides are TGTGCCAGCAGCAAAGTAGAGCGGTCAGATACGCAGTATTTT.

CDR3 residues: CASSEGALNEKLFF. The CDR3 coding sequence is TGTGCCAGCAGTGAAGGGGCGCTGAATGAAAAACTGTTTTTT. The chain couples TRBV2 to TRBJ1-4; no firm D call. The CDR3 is 14 residues long. V lost 1 base, J lost 5 bases, and 8 bases lay in between. The V gene's germline CDR1 is SNHLY and CDR2 FYNNEI. The entire variable domain, with the rest obtained from reference TRBV2 and TRBJ1-4, is as follows: EPEVTQTPSHQVTQMGQEVILRCVPISNHLYFYWYRQILGQKVEFLVSFYNNEISEKSEIFDDQFSVERPDGSNFTLKIRSTKLEDSAMYFCASSEGALNEKLFFGSGTQLSVL.

The rearrangement joins TRBV4-1 to TRBJ2-7; 14 bases align to TRBD2. Losses at the gene ends were 6 bases for V and 1 base for J; bases not matched to a gene: 14. Germline-derived CDR1 and CDR2 are MGHRA and YSYEKL. The CDR3 spans 19 residues. CDR3 sequence reads: CASRPTTLGTSGSSYEQYF. The CDR3 nucleotides are TGCGCCAGCAGACCCACGACTCTCGGGACTAGCGGGAGTTCCTACGAGCAGTACTTC.

V is TRBV5-1 and J is TRBJ1-1; 8 bases agree with TRBD1. This CDR3 has 15 amino acids. The germline V gene encodes CDR1 SGHRS and CDR2 YFSETQ. Trimming at V came to 3 bases and at J to 4 bases, leaving 8 bases not matched to a gene. The CDR3 region is CASSSWTGSGTEAFF. CDR3 bases: TGCGCCAGCAGCTCCTGGACAGGGTCGGGCACTGAAGCTTTCTTT.

The chain has TRBV5-1 and TRBJ1-1; 11 nucleotides match TRBD1. CDR1 and CDR2 (germline): SGHRS, YFSETQ. V was clipped by 7 bases and J by 5 bases; unmatched bases: 4. The CDR3 has 13 residues. The CDR3 is CASGGTGGTEAFF. CDR3 in DNA: TGCGCCAGCGGAGGGACAGGGGGGACTGAAGCTTTCTTT.

CDR3 in amino acids: CASSLGAGQYGPEQYF. The CDR3 nucleotides are TGTGCCAGCAGCTTAGGTGCGGGGCAGTACGGTCCTGAGCAGTACTTC. This sequence joins TRBV5-8 and TRBJ2-7; D is perhaps TRBD2 (6 bases). Trimming removed 2 bases at V and 7 bases at J, with 22 bases between. This CDR3 is 16 amino acids long. The germline gives CDR1 SGHTS, CDR2 YDEGEE.

The rearrangement links TRBV2 to TRBJ1-3, with D tentatively TRBD1 (5 bases). Trimming left V 4 bases short and J 10 bases short, with 8 bases between. Germline CDR1 is SNHLY and CDR2 is FYNNEI. This CDR3 contains 11 residues. This chain's CDR3 is CASSGQQTIYF. In DNA form, the CDR3 reads TGTGCCAGCAGTGGACAGCAGACCATATATTTT.

The V gene is TRBV7-9, the J gene TRBJ2-6; D perhaps matches TRBD1 (6 bases). The CDR3 consists of 13 residues. Trimming took off 7 bases at V and 6 bases at J, with 10 bases between the two ends. CDR1 is SEHNR, CDR2 FQNEAQ, per germline (reference sequence). The CDR3 region is CASTGQSANVLTF. The CDR3 DNA reads as TGTGCCAGCACCGGACAGTCGGCCAACGTCCTGACTTTC. Using reference TRBV7-9 and TRBJ2-6 for the parts outside the CDR3, the full variable domain is DTGVSQNPRHKITKRGQNVTFRCDPISEHNRLYWYRQTLGQGPEFLTYFQNEAQLEKSRLLSDRFSAERPKGSFSTLEIQRTEQGDSAMYLCASTGQSANVLTFGAGSRLTVL.

The table lists this clone with a few counts. V is TRBV7-8 and J is TRBJ1-4, with a weak D call TRBD1 (6 bases). CDR1 SGHVS and CDR2 FQNEAQ come from the germline V gene. Trimming took off 1 base at V and 4 bases at J, with 13 bases between the two ends. The CDR3 spans 16 residues. CDR3 in DNA: TGTGCCAGCAGCTTAGGCCAGGGGCTCGTTAATGAAAAACTGTTTTTT. Its protein is CASSLGQGLVNEKLFF.

V and J are TRBV28 and TRBJ1-1; perhaps TRBD1 as D (6 bases). CDR3 length: 16 amino acids. V shed 1 base and J shed 0 bases, with 12 bases lying between them. CDR1 is MDHEN and CDR2 is SYDVKM in the germline V gene. CDR3 sequence: CASSLYRAKMNTEAFF. The CDR3 DNA reads TGTGCCAGCAGTTTATACAGGGCGAAAATGAACACTGAAGCTTTCTTT.

The CDR3 region has the DNA TGTGCCAGCAGTTTATATGGGACTAGCGGGAGCCGGGGTGGGTACGAGCAGTACTTC. Encoded protein: CASSLYGTSGSRGGYEQYF. The chain recombines TRBV27 with TRBJ2-7; 14 bases align to TRBD2. Germline CDR1 MNHEY, CDR2 SMNVEV (reference sequence). V shed 1 base and J 4 bases; nucleotides not matched to a gene: 12. The CDR3 covers 19 residues.

This rearrangement joins TRBV5-1 to TRBJ1-1; D might be TRBD1 (5 bases). This CDR3 is built from 15 residues. The germline CDR1 and CDR2 sequences are SGHRS and YFSETQ. V was shortened by 4 bases and J by 4 bases, with 17 bases between the two germline ends. The CDR3 DNA reads as TGCGCCAGCAGCCTAGTTCAGGGAGGGTTCACTGAAGCTTTCTTT. Translating gives CASSLVQGGFTEAFF.

The chain couples TRBV5-6 to TRBJ2-7; no firm D call. The CDR3 spans 14 residues. Germline V gene sequence: CDR1 SGHDT, CDR2 YYEEEE. V lost 0 bases and J 2 bases, leaving 9 bases between the germline ends. The CDR3 loop is CASSLARSPYEQYF. In DNA, the CDR3 is TGTGCCAGCAGCTTGGCCCGGTCCCCCTACGAGCAGTACTTC.